This is a list of T cell receptor beta chains from one sample in a study of blood T cell repertoires in COVID-19. Sequencing was performed with immunoSEQ multiplex PCR; in TCRdb, only in-frame clones are kept and a portion is missing. The table shows some 400,000 clones, with more than 75% occurring only once. The sequenced sample consisted of peripheral blood. These receptors all come from a human donor in a cohort sampled during active COVID-19. Each CDR3 is given with its conserved first and last residue. Fields, in order: D gene, J gene, clone size, V gene, CDR3 protein, CDR3 DNA. A D gene is named only where the DNA matches it firmly. Expanded clones are given a class, and other clones once, few, many or no size at all.

. TRBJ2-1 . TRBV7-9 CASSLRENSYNEQFF TGTGCCAGCAGCTTAAGGGAGAACTCCTACAATGAGCAGTTCTTC
. TRBJ2-5 . TRBV12-3/TRBV12-4 CASSSQIGTQYF TGTGCCAGCAGTTCCCAGATTGGGACCCAGTACTTC
. TRBJ2-1 . TRBV29-1 CSVGDWYNEQFF TGCAGCGTTGGGGACTGGTACAATGAGCAGTTCTTC
. TRBJ1-5 once TRBV11-2 CASSLGVTGINQPQHF TGTGCCAGCAGCTTAGGGGTCACAGGGATTAATCAGCCCCAGCATTTT
. TRBJ2-7 . TRBV25-1 CASSETGDEQYF TGTGCCAGCAGTGAAACAGGAGACGAGCAGTACTTC
. TRBJ2-2 . TRBV27 CASTTHGVSGKNTGELFF TGTGCCAGCACCACCCACGGGGTTAGCGGAAAGAACACCGGGGAGCTGTTTTTT
. TRBJ2-7 . TRBV29-1 CSDAALTGSEQYF TGCAGCGACGCAGCCCTGACAGGTTCCGAGCAGTACTTC
. TRBJ2-3 . TRBV4-1 CASSQEGAGEGVTQYF TGCGCCAGCAGCCAAGAAGGGGCAGGGGAGGGTGTTACGCAGTATTTT
TRBD2 TRBJ2-1 few TRBV30 CAWSVRAGAEGLYNEQFF TGTGCCTGGAGTGTACGGGCGGGAGCGGAGGGGCTCTACAATGAGCAGTTCTTC
TRBD2 TRBJ2-3 once TRBV3-1/TRBV3-2 CASSQDRLAGGDTQYF TGTGCCAGCAGCCAAGACCGACTAGCGGGAGGAGATACGCAGTATTTT
. TRBJ1-1 . TRBV2 CASSEGGGQRIEAFF TGTGCCAGCAGTGAAGGCGGAGGACAGAGAATTGAAGCTTTCTTT
. TRBJ2-7 . TRBV7-7 CASSLGPQGYEQYF TGTGCTAGCAGCTTAGGTCCTCAGGGTTACGAGCAGTACTTC
TRBD1 TRBJ1-2 . TRBV28 CASSPTGGDGYTF TGTGCCAGCAGTCCAACAGGGGGAGATGGCTACACCTTC
TRBD2 TRBJ2-1 . TRBV7-6 CASSFSGVEQFF TGTGCCAGCAGTTTTAGCGGGGTCGAGCAGTTCTTC
. TRBJ1-4 few TRBV30 CAWSAGMTNEKLFF TGTGCCTGGAGTGCCGGGATGACTAATGAAAAACTGTTTTTT
TRBD1 TRBJ2-1 . TRBV19 CASSMDRAPYNEQFF TGTGCCAGTAGTATGGACAGGGCTCCCTACAATGAGCAGTTCTTC
TRBD2 TRBJ2-1 . TRBV5-1 CASSLGLAGVAYNEQFF TGCGCCAGCAGCTTGGGGCTAGCGGGAGTGGCCTACAATGAGCAGTTCTTC
TRBD2 TRBJ2-7 . TRBV4-1 CASSQTTSGTYEQYF TGCGCCAGCAGCCAAACAACTAGCGGAACCTACGAGCAGTACTTC
. TRBJ1-5 . TRBV10-3 CAISESRGKGNQPQHF TGTGCCATCAGTGAGTCCCGGGGTAAGGGCAATCAGCCCCAGCATTTT
. TRBJ2-2 . TRBV2 CASQGEPNTGELFF TGTGCCAGCCAGGGTGAACCTAACACCGGGGAGCTGTTTTTT
. TRBJ2-3 . TRBV6-5 CASSYGAVADTQYF TGTGCCAGCAGTTACGGAGCTGTGGCAGATACGCAGTATTTT
TRBD2 TRBJ2-1 few TRBV7-3 CASSLAPWRGGSYNEQFF TGTGCCAGCAGCCTAGCCCCATGGCGGGGGGGCTCCTACAATGAGCAGTTCTTC
. TRBJ1-5 . TRBV5-5 CASSFNVGNQPQHF TGTGCCAGCAGCTTTAATGTTGGCAATCAGCCCCAGCATTTT
. TRBJ2-7 . TRBV4-1 CASSQDSGRTYEQYF TGCGCCAGCAGCCAAGATAGCGGCAGAACCTACGAGCAGTACTTC
. TRBJ1-6 . TRBV2 CASNSGNSPLHF TGTGCCAGCAACAGCGGCAATTCACCCCTCCACTTT